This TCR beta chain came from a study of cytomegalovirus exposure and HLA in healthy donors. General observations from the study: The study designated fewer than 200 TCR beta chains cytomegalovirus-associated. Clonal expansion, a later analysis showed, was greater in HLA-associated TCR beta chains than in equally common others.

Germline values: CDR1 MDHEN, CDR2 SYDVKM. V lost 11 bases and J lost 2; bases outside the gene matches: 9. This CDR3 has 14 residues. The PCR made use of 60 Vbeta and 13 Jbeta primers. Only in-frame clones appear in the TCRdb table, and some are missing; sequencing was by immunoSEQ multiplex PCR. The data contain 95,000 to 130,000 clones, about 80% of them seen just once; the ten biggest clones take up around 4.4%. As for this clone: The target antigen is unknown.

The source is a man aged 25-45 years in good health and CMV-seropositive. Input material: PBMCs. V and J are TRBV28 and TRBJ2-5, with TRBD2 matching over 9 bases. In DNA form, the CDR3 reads TGTGCCCGTGAGGGGACTAGCAAACAAGAGACCCAGTACTTC. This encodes CAREGTSKQETQYF.